Sequencing of this T cell receptor beta chain was carried out in a study of blood T cells in healthy people across ages. PCR was performed a second time for roughly 6 to 12 cycles using a sample-barcoded 5' primer and a J-beta primer mix. TCRdb reanalysed the 5' RACE reads using MiXCR and keeps one entry per CDR3 protein. The sample includes about 1 million distinct CDR3 sequences, almost 25% of them seen just once. The CDR3 length is 15 residues. After removal of 3 bases from V and 8 bases from J, the junction contained 11 bases not matched to a gene. Germline CDR1 reads MNHEY; CDR2 reads SVGAGI. This clonotype came up a few times. A further study also used this sample, focusing on T cells of mothers and their children.

Material for sequencing was blood. The receptor was derived from a girl aged 2-10 years in good health. The chain links TRBV6-5 to TRBJ1-2, with 8 bases that match TRBD1. The CDR3 DNA sequence: TGTGCCAGCAGTTATGCATGGACAGGGCGTACAGGCTACACCTTC. It is translated as CASSYAWTGRTGYTF.